Listed here are 4 T cell receptor beta chains from one sample, sequenced in a study of blood T cell repertoires in COVID-19 (dated by TCRdb to 2018 to 2021). The library was generated by the immunoSEQ multiplex PCR assay. Not all clones reach the TCRdb copy of this immuneACCESS table, which keeps in-frame sequences only. Checked studies attribute under half of the gap to unresolved V genes and leave the rest unexplained. The sample data list over 75,000 clones, and almost 90% of these were observed just once. The ten top clones hold approximately 1.6% of the sample. Material: peripheral blood. These receptors were obtained from a human donor with active COVID-19. The donor label of this sample is uncertain.

The chain is built from TRBV19 and TRBJ2-1, with TRBD1 matching over 7 bases. This CDR3 has 14 residues. J lost 1 base, V lost 4 bases, and 1 base had no gene match. Per the germline V gene, CDR1 is LNHDA and CDR2 is SQIVND (reference sequence). Here the CDR3 DNA reads TGTGCCAGTAGTAAGGGACAGTCCTACAATGAGCAGTTCTTC. Translating gives CASSKGQSYNEQFF.

The CDR3 sequence is CASRLAGARWGTQYF. The CDR3 coding sequence is TGTGCCAGCAGACTAGCGGGGGCGCGGTGGGGAACGCAGTATTTT. This rearrangement joins TRBV6-5 to TRBJ2-3, with 11 positions matching TRBD2. CDR1 MNHEY and CDR2 SVGAGI come from the germline V gene. Trimming at V came to 6 bases and at J to 9 bases, leaving 11 bases not matched to a gene. There are 15 residues in the CDR3.

V usage is TRBV6-5 and J usage is TRBJ2-7; D call uncertain. CDR1 and CDR2 (germline): MNHEY, SVGAGI. This CDR3 is built from 13 residues. V dropped 2 bases and J dropped 2 bases, with 7 bases sitting between them. The CDR3 sequence: CASSYEQAYEQYF. Written as DNA, the CDR3 is TGTGCCAGCAGTTACGAGCAGGCCTACGAGCAGTACTTC.

The chain is built from TRBV9 and TRBJ1-1; weak D call: TRBD1 (5 bases). CDR1 and CDR2 from the germline V gene are SGDLS and YYNGEE. V shed 4 bases and J shed 1 base, with 14 bases lying between them. This CDR3 region has 15 residues. CDR3 DNA sequence: TGTGCCAGCAGCCCCTTCTCAACAGGGAACACTGAAGCTTTCTTT. It encodes CASSPFSTGNTEAFF.